This TCR beta chain appears in the sequencing data of a study of blood T cell repertoires in COVID-19. As for the study in general: From the United States, Italy and Spain came samples of acute and convalescent COVID-19.

Here immunoSEQ multiplex PCR was the method, and the copy in TCRdb shows in-frame clones only, minus some. Of approximately 85,000 clones in the sample, around 90% were seen once. Germline CDR1 is SGHAT and CDR2 is FQDESV (reference sequence). V gave up 5 bases and J gave up 10 bases, with 15 bases separating them. The CDR3 is 14 amino acids. Material: peripheral blood. This chain links TRBV11-1 with TRBJ1-6, with no clear D. The receptor's source is a woman between 45 and 60 years old with active or convalescent COVID-19. The CDR3 DNA sequence: TGTGCCAGCAGCCTCGGACTGGTGGGCTCACCCCTCCACTTT. This translates into CASSLGLVGSPLHF.